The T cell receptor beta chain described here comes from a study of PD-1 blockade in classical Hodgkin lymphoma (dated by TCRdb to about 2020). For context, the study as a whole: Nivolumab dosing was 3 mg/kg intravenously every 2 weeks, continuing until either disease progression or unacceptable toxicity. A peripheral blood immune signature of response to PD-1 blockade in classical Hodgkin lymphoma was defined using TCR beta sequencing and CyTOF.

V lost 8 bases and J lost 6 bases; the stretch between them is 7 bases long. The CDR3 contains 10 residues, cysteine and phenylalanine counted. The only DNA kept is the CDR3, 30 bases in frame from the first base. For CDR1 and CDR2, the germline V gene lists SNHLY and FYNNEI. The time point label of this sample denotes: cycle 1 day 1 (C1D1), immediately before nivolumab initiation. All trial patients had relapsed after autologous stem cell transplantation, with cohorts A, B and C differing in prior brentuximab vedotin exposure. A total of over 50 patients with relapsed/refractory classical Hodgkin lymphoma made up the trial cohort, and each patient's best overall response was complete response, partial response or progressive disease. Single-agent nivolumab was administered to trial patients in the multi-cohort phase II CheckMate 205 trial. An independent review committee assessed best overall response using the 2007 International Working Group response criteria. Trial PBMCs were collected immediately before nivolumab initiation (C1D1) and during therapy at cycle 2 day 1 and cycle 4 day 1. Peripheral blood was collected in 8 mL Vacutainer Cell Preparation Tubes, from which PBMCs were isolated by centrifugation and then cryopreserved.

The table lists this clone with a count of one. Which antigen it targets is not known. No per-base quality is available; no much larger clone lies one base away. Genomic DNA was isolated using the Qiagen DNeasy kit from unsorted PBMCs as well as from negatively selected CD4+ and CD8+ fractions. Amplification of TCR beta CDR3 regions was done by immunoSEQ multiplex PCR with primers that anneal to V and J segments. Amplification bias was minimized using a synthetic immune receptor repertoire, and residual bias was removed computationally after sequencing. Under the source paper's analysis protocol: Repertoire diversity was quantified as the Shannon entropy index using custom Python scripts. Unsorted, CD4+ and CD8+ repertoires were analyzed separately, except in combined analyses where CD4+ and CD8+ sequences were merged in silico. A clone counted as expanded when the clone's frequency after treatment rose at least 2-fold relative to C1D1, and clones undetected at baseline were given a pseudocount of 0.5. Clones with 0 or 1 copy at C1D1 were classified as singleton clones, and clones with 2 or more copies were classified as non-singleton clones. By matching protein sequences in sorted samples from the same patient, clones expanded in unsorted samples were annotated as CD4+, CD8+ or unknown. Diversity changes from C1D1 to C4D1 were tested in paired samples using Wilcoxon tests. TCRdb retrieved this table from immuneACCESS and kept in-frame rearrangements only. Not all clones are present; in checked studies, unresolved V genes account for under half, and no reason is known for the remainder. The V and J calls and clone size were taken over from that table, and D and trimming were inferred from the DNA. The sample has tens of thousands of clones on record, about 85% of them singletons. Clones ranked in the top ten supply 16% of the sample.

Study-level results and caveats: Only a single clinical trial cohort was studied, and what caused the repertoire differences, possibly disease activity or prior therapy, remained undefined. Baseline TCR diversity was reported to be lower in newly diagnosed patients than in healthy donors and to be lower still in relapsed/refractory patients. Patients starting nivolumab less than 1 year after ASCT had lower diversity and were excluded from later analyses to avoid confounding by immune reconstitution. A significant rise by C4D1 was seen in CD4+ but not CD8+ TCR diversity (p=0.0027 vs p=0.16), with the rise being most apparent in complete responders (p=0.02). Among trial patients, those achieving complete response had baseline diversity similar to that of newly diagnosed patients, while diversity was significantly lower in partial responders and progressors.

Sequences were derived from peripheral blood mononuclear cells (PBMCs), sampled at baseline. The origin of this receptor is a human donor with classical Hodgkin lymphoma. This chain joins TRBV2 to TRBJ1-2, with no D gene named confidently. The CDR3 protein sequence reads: CASSLDGYTF. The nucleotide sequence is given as TGTGCCAGCTCACTGGATGGCTACACCTTC.